The sequence of this TCR beta chain was determined in a study of blood T cell repertoires in COVID-19. Germline loops: CDR1 SGHRS, CDR2 YFSETQ. This CDR3 comprises 15 residues. After removal of 1 base from V and 5 bases from J, the junction contained 4 bases not matched to a gene. Sequenced by immunoSEQ multiplex PCR; TCRdb stores in-frame clones only, minus some. The data contain 200,000 to 250,000 clones, 92% of them singletons. The sample consisted of peripheral blood. The V call is TRBV5-1, the J call TRBJ2-7; 12 bases map to TRBD2. This receptor was taken from a man aged 60 to 75 with COVID-19, enrolled during active disease. The CDR3 is CASSLRLAGVHEQYF. The CDR3 coding sequence is TGCGCCAGCAGCTTGAGACTAGCGGGAGTGCACGAGCAGTACTTC.